This TCR beta chain was recorded in a study of T cells in Graves' hyperthyroidism and ophthalmopathy. Study results and limitations: The model foresaw ophthalmopathy a median 6.5 months prior to onset.

This clonotype was counted many times. Its antigen is unidentified. Amplification of TCR beta CDR3 regions was performed using RNA transcripts as template. Carried out on the TCR CDR3, a first-round RT-PCR used the HTBI primer set. TCRdb processed the multiplex PCR reads anew with MiXCR; each CDR3 protein has one entry. The sample shows over 250,000 distinct CDR3 sequences, less than 30% of them seen only once. Germline CDR1 and CDR2: MNHNS and SASEGT. V lost 4 bases and J 11 bases, leaving 17 bases between the germline ends. The CDR3 loop spans 13 amino acids. Sequencing was carried out using blood. The TCR comes from a man in his forties or fifties with Graves' hyperthyroidism that later progressed to Graves' ophthalmopathy. This chain connects TRBV6-1 to TRBJ1-1; D not resolved. The CDR3 reads CASSGASGLGAFF. CDR3 nucleotide sequence: TGTGCCAGCAGTGGGGCATCGGGGTTGGGCGCTTTCTTT.